This is a list of T cell receptor beta chains from one sample in a study of shared clonotypes between healthy human individuals. Generated by immunoSEQ multiplex PCR, the TCRdb table keeps only in-frame clones and is missing some. The sample includes approximately 2.1 million clones, over 85% of them seen just once. Sequencing used naive CD4+ T cells from PBMCs. These receptors all stem from a man aged 18-30 years in good health. Some clones in this sample may be carry-over from other donors' samples. The CDR3 runs from the conserved cysteine through the conserved F or W. D genes are given only for firm matches. Expanded clones get a size class; other rows say once, few or many, or leave the size out.

CASSPPVKYF TGCGCCAGCAGCCCGCCGGTGAAATACTTC TRBJ2-7 - TRBV4-3 -
CSVEGRNEQFF TGCAGCGTTGAAGGGCGGAATGAGCAGTTCTTC TRBJ2-1 - TRBV29-1 -
CASSLSSGTNTGELFF TGTGCCAGCAGCTTAAGTAGCGGGACAAACACCGGGGAGCTGTTTTTT TRBJ2-2 - TRBV5-4 TRBD2
CASSERNTGELFF TGCGCCAGCAGCGAGAGGAACACCGGGGAGCTGTTTTTT TRBJ2-2 - TRBV5-1 -
CASSRGLAGVETQYF TGTGCCAGCAGTCGGGGACTAGCGGGAGTAGAGACCCAGTACTTC TRBJ2-5 - TRBV6-1 TRBD2
CASSERDRDSGNTIYF TGTGCCAGCAGCGAAAGGGACAGAGACTCTGGAAACACCATATATTTT TRBJ1-3 - TRBV11-2 TRBD1
CASSVGGVSDTQYF TGTGCCAGCAGCGTAGGAGGGGTCTCAGATACGCAGTATTTT TRBJ2-3 once TRBV9 -
CASSLGRSGRAYNEQFF TGTGCCAGCAGCTTAGGACGGAGCGGGAGAGCTTACAATGAGCAGTTCTTC TRBJ2-1 - TRBV7-9 TRBD2
CASSSSGTTEETQYF TGTGCCAGCAGCTCCTCCGGGACTACCGAAGAGACCCAGTACTTC TRBJ2-5 - TRBV5-4 TRBD2
CASSAGTAQETQYF TGCGCCAGCAGCGCCGGGACGGCCCAAGAGACCCAGTACTTC TRBJ2-5 - TRBV5-1 -
CSAMMGGGLYEQYF TGCAGCGCTATGATGGGCGGAGGGCTCTACGAGCAGTACTTC TRBJ2-7 - TRBV29-1 -